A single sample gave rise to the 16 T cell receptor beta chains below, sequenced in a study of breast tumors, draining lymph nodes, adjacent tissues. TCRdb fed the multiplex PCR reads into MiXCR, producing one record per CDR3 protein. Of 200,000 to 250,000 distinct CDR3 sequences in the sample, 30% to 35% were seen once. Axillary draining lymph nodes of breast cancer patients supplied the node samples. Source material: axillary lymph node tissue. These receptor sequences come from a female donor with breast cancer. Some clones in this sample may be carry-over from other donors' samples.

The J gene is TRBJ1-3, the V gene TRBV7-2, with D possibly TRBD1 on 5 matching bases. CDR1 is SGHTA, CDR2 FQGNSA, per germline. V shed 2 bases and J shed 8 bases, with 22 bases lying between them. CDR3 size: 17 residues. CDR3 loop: CASSLMSAGDRRYTIYF. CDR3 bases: TGTGCCAGCAGCTTAATGTCTGCGGGGGACCGACGATACACCATATATTTT.

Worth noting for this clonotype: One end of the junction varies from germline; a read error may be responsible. The CDR3 nucleotides read TGTGCCGGCAGCGTAGTCCGGCAAAAACTAGCCAAAAACATTCAGTACTTC. As protein: CAGSVVRQKLAKNIQYF. The V and J genes are TRBV9 and TRBJ2-4; D is undetermined. Germline V lookup: CDR1 SGDLS, CDR2 YYNGEE. The length of the CDR3 is 17 residues.

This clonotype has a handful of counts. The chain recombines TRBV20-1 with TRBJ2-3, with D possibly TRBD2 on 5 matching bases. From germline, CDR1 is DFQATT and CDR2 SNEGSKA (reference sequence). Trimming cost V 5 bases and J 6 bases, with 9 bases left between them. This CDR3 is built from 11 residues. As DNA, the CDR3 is TGCAGTGCTGAAGCGGTGGATACGCAGTATTTT. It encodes CSAEAVDTQYF.

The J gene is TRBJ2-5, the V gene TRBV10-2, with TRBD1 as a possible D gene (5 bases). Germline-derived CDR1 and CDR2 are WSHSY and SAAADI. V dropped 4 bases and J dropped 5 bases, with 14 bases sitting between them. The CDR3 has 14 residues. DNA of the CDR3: TGCGCCAGCAGTGGGGGCTTAGGGGCGGAGACCCAGTACTTC. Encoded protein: CASSGGLGAETQYF.

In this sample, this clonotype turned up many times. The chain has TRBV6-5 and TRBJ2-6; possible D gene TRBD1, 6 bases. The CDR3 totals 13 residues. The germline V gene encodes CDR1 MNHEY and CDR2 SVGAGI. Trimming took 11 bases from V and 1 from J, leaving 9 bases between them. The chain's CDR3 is CAARGSGANVLTF. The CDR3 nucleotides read TGTGCCGCTAGGGGGTCTGGGGCCAACGTCCTGACTTTC.

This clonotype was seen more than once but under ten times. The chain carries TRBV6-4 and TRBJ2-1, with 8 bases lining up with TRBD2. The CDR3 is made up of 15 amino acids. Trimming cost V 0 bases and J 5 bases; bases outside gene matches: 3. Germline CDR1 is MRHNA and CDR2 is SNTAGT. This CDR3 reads CASSDSRGGNNEQFF. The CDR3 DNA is TGTGCCAGCAGTGACTCACGGGGGGGCAACAATGAGCAGTTCTTC.

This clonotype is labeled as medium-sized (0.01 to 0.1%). CDR3 residues: CASSLGRREGQETQYF. The CDR3 DNA is TGTGCCAGCAGCTTAGGACGGCGGGAGGGTCAAGAGACCCAGTACTTC. This chain uses TRBV7-2 with TRBJ2-5; 9 positions match TRBD2. Germline values: CDR1 SGHTA, CDR2 FQGNSA. The ends lost 1 base at V and 2 bases at J; junction bases unmatched: 5. The CDR3 length is 16 residues.

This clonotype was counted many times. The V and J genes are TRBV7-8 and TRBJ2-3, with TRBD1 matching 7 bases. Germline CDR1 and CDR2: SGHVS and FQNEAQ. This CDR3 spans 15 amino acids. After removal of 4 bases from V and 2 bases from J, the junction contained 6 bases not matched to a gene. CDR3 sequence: CASSSQGTDTDTQYF. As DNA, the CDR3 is TGTGCCAGCAGCTCCCAAGGGACAGACACAGATACGCAGTATTTT.

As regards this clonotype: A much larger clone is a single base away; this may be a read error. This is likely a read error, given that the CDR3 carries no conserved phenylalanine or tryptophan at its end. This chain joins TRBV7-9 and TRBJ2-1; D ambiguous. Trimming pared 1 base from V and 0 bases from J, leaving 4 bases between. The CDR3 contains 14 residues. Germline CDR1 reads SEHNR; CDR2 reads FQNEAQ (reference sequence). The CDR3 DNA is TGTGCCAGCAGCTTAGTGGGCTCCTACAATGAGCAGTTCTCC. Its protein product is CASSLVGSYNEQFS.

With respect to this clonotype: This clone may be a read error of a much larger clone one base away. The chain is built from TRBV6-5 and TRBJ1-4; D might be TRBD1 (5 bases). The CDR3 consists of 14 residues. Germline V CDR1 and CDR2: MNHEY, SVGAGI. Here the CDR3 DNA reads TGTGCCAGCAGTTACGAGGGGCGGGTCGGAAAACTGTCTTTT. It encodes CASSYEGRVGKLSF.

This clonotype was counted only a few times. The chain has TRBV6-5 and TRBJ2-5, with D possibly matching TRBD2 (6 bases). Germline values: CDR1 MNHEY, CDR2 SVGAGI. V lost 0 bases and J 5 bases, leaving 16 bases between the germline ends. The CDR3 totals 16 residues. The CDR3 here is CASSYSSGWGEETQYF. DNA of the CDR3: TGTGCCAGCAGTTACTCGTCGGGGTGGGGGGAGGAGACCCAGTACTTC.

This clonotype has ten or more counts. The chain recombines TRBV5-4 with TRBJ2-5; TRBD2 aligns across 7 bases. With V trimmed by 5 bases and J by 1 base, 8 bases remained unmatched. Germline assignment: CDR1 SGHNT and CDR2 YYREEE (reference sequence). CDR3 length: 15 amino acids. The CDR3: CASSFSGDLQETQYF. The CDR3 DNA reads TGTGCCAGCAGTTTCAGCGGGGACCTCCAAGAGACCCAGTACTTC.

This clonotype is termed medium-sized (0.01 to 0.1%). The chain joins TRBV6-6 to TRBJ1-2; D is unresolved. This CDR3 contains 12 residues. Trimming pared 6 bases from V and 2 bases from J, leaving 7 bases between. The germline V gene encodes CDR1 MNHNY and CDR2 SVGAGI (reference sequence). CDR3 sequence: CASREGNYGYTF. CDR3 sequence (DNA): TGTGCCAGCAGGGAGGGAAACTATGGCTACACCTTC.

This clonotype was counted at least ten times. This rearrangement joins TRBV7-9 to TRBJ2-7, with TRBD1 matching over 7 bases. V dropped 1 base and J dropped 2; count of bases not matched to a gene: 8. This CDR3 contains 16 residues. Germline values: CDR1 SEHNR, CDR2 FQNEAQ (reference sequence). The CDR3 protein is CASSLEYWQGAYEQYF. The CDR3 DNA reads TGTGCCAGCAGCTTAGAGTATTGGCAGGGGGCCTACGAGCAGTACTTC.

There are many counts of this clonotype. CDR3 nucleotide sequence: TGCAGTGCTAGTGGGGCAGGACTAGCGGGGGGGCAACTCTACGAGCAGTACTTC. This codes for CSASGAGLAGGQLYEQYF. The rearrangement links TRBV20-1 to TRBJ2-7; 15 bases fit TRBD2. Trimming removed 3 bases from V and 3 bases from J; junction bases left unmatched: 12. Germline V gives CDR1 DFQATT, CDR2 SNEGSKA (reference sequence). CDR3 size: 18 residues.

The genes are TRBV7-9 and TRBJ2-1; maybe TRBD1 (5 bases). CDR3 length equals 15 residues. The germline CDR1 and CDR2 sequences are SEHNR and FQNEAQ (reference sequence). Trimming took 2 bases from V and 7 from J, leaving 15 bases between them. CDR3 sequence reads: CASSLMLGALNEQFF. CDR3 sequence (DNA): TGTGCCAGCAGCTTAATGTTAGGGGCGTTGAATGAGCAGTTCTTC.